What follows is one T cell receptor (beta chain) and its context. The antigen this receptor binds is unknown. Per-base qualities were not stored, and no clone one base away is much larger. Different DNA sequences within this sample yield the same CDR3. The sample belongs to a study of cytomegalovirus exposure and HLA in healthy donors (dated by TCRdb to the late 2010s). About the study as a whole: An earlier analysis of fewer than 750 of the donors reported roughly 300 Gb of sequence data and some 110 million unique TCR beta sequences obtained from some 200 million T cells. An early release covering just under 650 HLA-typed donors comprised 300 to 350 gigabases of sequencing data and approximately 80 million unique TCR sequences. Of the approximately 400 genotyped donors, less than 85% were placed in the genetic ancestry cluster associated with self-reported Caucasian donors. The study was designed to test whether signatures of past pathogen exposure could be identified by cataloging public T cell receptors. The study profiled the T cell repertoires of more than 500 subjects by immunosequencing and related them to cytomegalovirus serostatus. Along with the approximately 700-subject first cohort, a separate validation cohort of over a hundred different subjects was used. The study combined high-throughput TCR immunosequencing, statistical association of individual TCRs with disease status, and machine learning to predict cytomegalovirus infection status. A later analysis re-examined previously published TCR beta repertoires from roughly 650 donors and added high-resolution HLA genotyping to investigate patterns of TCR occurrence. Rather than using new phenotypic data, the later analysis identified candidate immune exposures from TCR beta sequences and from how often those sequences occurred across donors. An earlier analysis of several hundred of the donors applied high-throughput TCR beta sequencing to assess whether each TCR beta V gene segment acted as functional or pseudogenic. Donor age, sex, ethnicity and CMV serostatus were collected together with the repertoire data. A later genetic analysis used genome-wide SNP genotypes for about three fifths of the 666 donors, treating that subset as a discovery cohort. Every discovery cohort repertoire had been produced on one sequencing platform. Class I and class II HLA loci were covered by the typing at four-digit resolution. The number of donors typed differed by locus, with 629-630 for A, B, C, DRB1 and DQB1, roughly 520 for DQA1, some 570 for DPA1, and roughly 450 for DPB1. About five DR-DQ haplotypes were treated as single units for association and clustering because of strong linkage in the cohort. Among some 400 genotyped donors of the cohort, an average of approximately 240,000 unique TCR beta nucleotide sequences were sequenced per donor, roughly a sixth of them non-productive.

The library was built by means of the immunoSEQ multiplex PCR assay. For the multiplex PCR, a mixture combining 60 forward primers for TCR Vbeta segments and 13 reverse primers for TCR Jbeta segments was used. The CDR3 region of rearranged TCR beta genes was amplified from genomic DNA by a multiplex PCR assay. On the Illumina HiSeq System, the amplified TCR beta libraries were sequenced as 87-base-pair reads. In the authors' own workflow: A later analysis tallied around 80 million unique TCR beta chains across the 640 or so repertoires, and about 12 million of those chains were shared by two or more donors. Raw reads were error-corrected and collapsed into unique sequences with a nearest-neighbor algorithm that merged closely related sequences to remove PCR and sequencing errors. To assign V, D and J gene segments, CDR3 sequences were aligned to IMGT reference sequences. For a sequence to be retained, a match of at least six nucleotides to both a V gene segment and a J gene segment was required. Rearrangements were called productive when the CDR3 lacked stop codons and stayed in frame with V and J; all others were non-productive. CDR3 was defined according to IMGT convention as the region running from the second conserved V-encoded cysteine to the conserved J-encoded phenylalanine. Sequences without an unambiguous match to a single V gene segment were excluded from the earlier analysis of over 500 of the donors. In an earlier analysis of around 600 of the donors, V segments were called functional above 56.7% productive rearrangements and were called segregating when the between-donor standard deviation exceeded 5%. A statistical classification framework was built to diagnose cytomegalovirus status from the catalog of TCR beta chain sequences. In a later analysis, V and J genes were assigned by comparing TCR nucleotide sequences against IMGT/GENE-DB human TR gene sequences. In a later analysis, CDR3 sequences and most-parsimonious VDJ recombination scenarios were assigned using the TCRdist pipeline. In a later analysis, every TCR beta chain was defined by the combination of its CDR3 amino acid sequence and its V-gene family, and reads without a unique V-gene family were dropped. A later analysis removed 550 to 700 highly shared, low-generation-probability nucleotide sequences to deal with suspected cross-contamination and a sequencing artifact. In a later analysis, a clonal expansion index for each public chain was calculated from normalized within-repertoire ranks of inferred template counts. Generation probabilities in a later analysis came from a VDJ recombination model fitted to out-of-frame rearrangements, and those results were checked against IGoR. In a later analysis, TCR-TCR, TCR-HLA and TCR-CMV co-occurrence was scored with hypergeometric tests, and a repertoire-size bias correction was applied to TCR pairs. In a later analysis, false discovery rates were estimated by permuting HLA or CMV assignments 20 times. In a later analysis, co-occurring TCRs were grouped using DBSCAN, and TCRdist sequence similarity was added for clustering within HLA-allele-positive subsets. Repertoires with fewer than 30,000 or more than 120,000 public chains, plus five repertoires with anomalous nucleotide sharing, were excluded from co-occurrence clustering. Held by TCRdb, this immuneACCESS table contains in-frame sequences only and omits some clones. Under half of the omission traces to an unresolved V gene where checked; the cause of the rest is unknown. That table supplies the V and J calls and clone size; D and trimming were determined from the DNA. This sample has about 80,000 clones in its table, and approximately 65% of those were observed once. Jointly, the top ten make up under 4.5% of the sample.

The cohort comprised fewer than 700 healthy bone marrow donors. At the time of sampling, every cohort member was nominally healthy, though immune exposures that went unrecorded were likely present. The donor was CMV seropositive and was included in the group of 250 to 350 seropositive cohort members. A peripheral blood sample was collected from each donor, and TCR beta sequencing was performed on peripheral blood mononuclear cells. The Qiagen DNeasy Blood Extraction Kit was used to extract genomic DNA from the blood cell samples. Beyond this particular receptor, the publication reports: Cytomegalovirus status was reported to be diagnosed by the classifier with high specificity and sensitivity in both the original and validation cohorts. A cluster of highly shared sequence variants was judged likely to be a technical artifact of the sequencing pipeline. The authors suggested that the approach could potentially be generalized to other disease states and immunological phenotypes. A few of the identified cytomegalovirus-associated TCR beta chains were confirmed in vitro to be specific for cytomegalovirus antigens. Some IMGT-functional V segments, including TRBV6-2 and TRBV6-3, could not be distinguished by the 87-base-pair reads and were therefore excluded. This cohort had only TCR beta chains sequenced, and the lack of alpha or paired-chain data limited which features could be detected. CMV serostatus was the only immune exposure information available for the cohort. When HLA alleles, especially DR and DQ, strongly co-occurred, attributing TCR associations to individual alleles was difficult. Because counts were too low, about 15 rarely observed V segments, including chromosome 9 orphons, were left out of the earlier analysis of about 620 of the donors. In the study, around 150 TCR beta chains were listed as associated with cytomegalovirus. A later genetic analysis associated a missense DCLRE1C variant with V-gene and J-gene trimming of TCR beta chains, and an independent cohort replicated the association. Because HLA typing was missing for some donors at each locus, association tests included only the typed subset. Linkage disequilibrium might explain the correlated functional status among segregating V segments, but an unknown experimental factor could not be excluded. A later analysis reported that several top co-occurrence clusters appeared linked to parvovirus B19, influenza, CMV and Epstein-Barr virus. Most CMV-associated TCR beta chains appeared to be HLA-restricted in a later analysis, and the HLA associations seemed to be driven largely by CMV exposure. Most TCR sequences were seen in very few donors, while some public TCRs were found in many individuals. Broadly in line with IMGT annotations, most TCR beta V segments showed up in productive rearrangements about 87% or about 30% of the time in an earlier analysis of around 600 of the donors. A further reported finding was that TCR beta sequences accurately predicted the HLA-A and HLA-B alleles for most subjects in the first cohort. Sequencing depth was assumed to be roughly uniform across donors in the presence/absence analyses, though that assumption may not hold. In a later analysis, HLA-associated TCR beta chains showed more clonal expansion and lower generation probabilities than non-associated chains that were equally common. Specific HLA alleles were associated with over 15,000 TCR beta sequences at a false discovery rate of 0.05 in a later analysis. A later analysis found that TCR association rates varied across HLA loci, with DRB1 alleles showing the most associated TCRs and HLA-C alleles the fewest. In a later genetic analysis, fewer N-insertions in productive TCRs were reported among donors in an Asian-associated ancestry cluster than the approximately 670-donor mean.

V is cut by 3 bases and J by 5 bases, and the space between the germline ends is 6 bases. From a lookup of the germline V gene, CDR1 and CDR2 are MGHRA and YSYEKL. There are 12 amino acids in the CDR3, from cysteine to phenylalanine inclusive. Here the CDR3 DNA is all that survives: 36 bases in frame from base 1. Recombination linked TRBV4-1 to TRBJ2-3; a weak D assignment points to TRBD2 (6 bases agree). The receptor was derived from a male donor in good health and CMV-seropositive. The sequenced sample was PBMCs. The CDR3 protein: CASSQGGDTQYF. The sequenced DNA is TGCGCCAGCAGCCAGGGGGGAGATACGCAGTATTTT.